This T cell receptor beta chain was sequenced in a study of cytomegalovirus exposure and HLA in healthy donors. Concerning this clone itself: Its antigen is unidentified. Within the sample, other DNA sequences also encode this same CDR3.

General study points: Among CMV-associated TCR beta chains, most appeared HLA-restricted in a later analysis.

60 Vbeta and 13 Jbeta primers were used in PCR. Repertoires were generated with immunoSEQ multiplex PCR, while TCRdb's copy carries only in-frame clones and drops some. The sample records fewer than 350,000 clones, approximately 90% being singletons. The V segment lost 2 bases and the J segment 4 bases; nucleotides outside the gene matches: 1. In germline, CDR1 is SGHRS, CDR2 YFSETQ. The CDR3 totals 14 residues. The TCR was taken from a woman in her late teens or twenties in good health and CMV-seronegative. The genes are TRBV5-1 and TRBJ2-1; 9 bases match TRBD1. Sequencing was done on a sample of PBMCs. DNA for the CDR3: TGCGCCAGCAGCTTAGGACAGGGGTACAATGAGCAGTTCTTC. It encodes CASSLGQGYNEQFF.